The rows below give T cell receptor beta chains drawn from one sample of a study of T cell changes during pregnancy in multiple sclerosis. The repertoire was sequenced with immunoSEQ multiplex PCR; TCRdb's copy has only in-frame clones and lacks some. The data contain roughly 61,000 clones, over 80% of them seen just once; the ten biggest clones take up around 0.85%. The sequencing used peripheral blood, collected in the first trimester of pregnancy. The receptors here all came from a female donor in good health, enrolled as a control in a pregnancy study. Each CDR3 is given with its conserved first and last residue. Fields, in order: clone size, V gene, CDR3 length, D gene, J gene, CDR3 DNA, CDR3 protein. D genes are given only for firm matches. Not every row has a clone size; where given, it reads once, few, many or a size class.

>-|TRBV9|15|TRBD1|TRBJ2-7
TGTGCCAGCAGCGCGGGACAGTCAAGCTCCTACGAGCAGTACTTC
CASSAGQSSSYEQYF
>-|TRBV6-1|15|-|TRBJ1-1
TGTGCCAGCAGTGAAGCCGCAGGGTTGAACACTGAAGCTTTCTTT
CASSEAAGLNTEAFF
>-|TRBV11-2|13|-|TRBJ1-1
TGTGCCAGCAGCTTAGAGAGAAACACTGAAGCTTTCTTT
CASSLERNTEAFF
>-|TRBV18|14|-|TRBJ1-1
TGTGCCAGCTCACCTGGACAGACAAACACTGAAGCTTTCTTT
CASSPGQTNTEAFF
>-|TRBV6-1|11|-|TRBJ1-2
TGTGCCAGCCGCTTGGGAGATGGCTACACCTTC
CASRLGDGYTF
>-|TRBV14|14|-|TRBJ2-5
TGTGCCAGCAGCCGTGGTGCAGGACAAGAGACCCAGTACTTC
CASSRGAGQETQYF
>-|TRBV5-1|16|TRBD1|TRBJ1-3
TGCGCCAGCAGCTTGGGACAGGGGAGTTTAGGAAACACCATATATTTT
CASSLGQGSLGNTIYF
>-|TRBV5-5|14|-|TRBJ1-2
TGTGCCAGCCGCCCGCGACAGGCTAACTATGGCTACACCTTC
CASRPRQANYGYTF
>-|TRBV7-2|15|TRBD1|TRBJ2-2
TGTGCCAGCAACTGGGACAGGGCAAGCACCGGGGAGCTGTTTTTT
CASNWDRASTGELFF
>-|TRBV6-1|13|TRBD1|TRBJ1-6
TGTGCCACCGGACAGGAGATTAATTCACCCCTCCACTTT
CATGQEINSPLHF
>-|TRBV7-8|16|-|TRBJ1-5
TGTGCCAGCAGCTTAACTGGGAGGCTTAGCAATCAGCCCCAGCATTTT
CASSLTGRLSNQPQHF
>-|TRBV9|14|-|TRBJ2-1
TGTGCCAGCAGCTACAGGGATCTGGACAATGAGCAGTTCTTC
CASSYRDLDNEQFF
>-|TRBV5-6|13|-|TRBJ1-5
TGTGCCAGCAGCTTGGCCTTCGATCAGCCCCAGCATTTT
CASSLAFDQPQHF
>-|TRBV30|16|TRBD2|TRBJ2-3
TGTGCCTGGAGTGTAGGGTTGGCGGGGGGGGGAGATACGCAGTATTTT
CAWSVGLAGGGDTQYF
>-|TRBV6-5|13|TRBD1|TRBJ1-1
TGTGCCAGCAGCCACCGACAGGGGCGTCTGGCTTTCTTT
CASSHRQGRLAFF
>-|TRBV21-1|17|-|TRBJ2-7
TGTGCCAGCAGCAAAGCGCTTGGGACAGGACGGCCTTACGAGCAGTACTTC
CASSKALGTGRPYEQYF
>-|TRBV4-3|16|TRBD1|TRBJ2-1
TGCGCCAGCAGCCAAGATTGGGGGGACAGGGTCGATGAGCAGTTCTTC
CASSQDWGDRVDEQFF
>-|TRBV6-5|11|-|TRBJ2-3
TGTGCCAGCAGTTATGAGGATACGCAGTATTTT
CASSYEDTQYF
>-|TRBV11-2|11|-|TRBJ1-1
TGTGCCAGCAGCGCCGGAAGACAGGCTTTCTTT
CASSAGRQAFF
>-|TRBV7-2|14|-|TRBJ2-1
TGTGCCAGCAGCTCATCCCCATCCTACAATGAGCAGTTCTTC
CASSSSPSYNEQFF
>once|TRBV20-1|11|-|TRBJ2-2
TGCAGTGCGGGGGCTTCCGGGGAGCTGTTTTTT
CSAGASGELFF
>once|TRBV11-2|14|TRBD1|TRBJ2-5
TGTGCCAGCAGCCTCGACAGGGGTGGCGAGACCCAGTACTTC
CASSLDRGGETQYF
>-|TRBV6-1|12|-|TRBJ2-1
TGTGCCAGCAGTGAATATCCCCATGAGCAGTTCTTC
CASSEYPHEQFF
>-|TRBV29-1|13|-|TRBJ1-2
TGCAGCGTTGTAGTGACAGGAGGCTATGGCTACACCTTC
CSVVVTGGYGYTF
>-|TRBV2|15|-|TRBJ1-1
TGTGCCAGCAGTGAAGCTGAACAGGGTAGAACTGAAGCTTTCTTT
CASSEAEQGRTEAFF
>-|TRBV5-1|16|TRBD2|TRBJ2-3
TGCGCCAGCAGCTGGACTAGCGGAGAGATAGGAGATACGCAGTATTTT
CASSWTSGEIGDTQYF
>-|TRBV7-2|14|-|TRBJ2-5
TGTGCCAGCAGCTTATCTCCGGACCAAGAGACCCAGTACTTC
CASSLSPDQETQYF
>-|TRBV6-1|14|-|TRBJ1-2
TGTGCCAGCAGTGAACAGTGGCATCCTTATGGCTACACCTTC
CASSEQWHPYGYTF
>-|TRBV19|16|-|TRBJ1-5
TGTGCCAGTAGTATGCCCCCACAGGAGGGAAACCAGCCCCAGCATTTT
CASSMPPQEGNQPQHF
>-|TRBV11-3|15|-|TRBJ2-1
TGTGCCAGCAGCTTCGGTAGGAGCTCCTACAATGAGCAGTTCTTC
CASSFGRSSYNEQFF
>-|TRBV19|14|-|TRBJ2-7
TGTGCCAGTAGTATAGAGGAGACCGCCTACGAGCAGTACTTC
CASSIEETAYEQYF
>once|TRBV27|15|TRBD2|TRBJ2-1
TGTGCCAGCAGTCGAAAAATACTAGCGGGGGATGAGCAGTTCTTC
CASSRKILAGDEQFF
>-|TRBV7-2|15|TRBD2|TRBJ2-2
TGTGCCAGCAGCTTTGAGCGGGGGATTAACGGGGAGCTGTTTTTT
CASSFERGINGELFF
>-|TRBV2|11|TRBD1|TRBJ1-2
TGTGCCAGCAACCCCCGGGACAGGGTGTCCTTC
CASNPRDRVSF
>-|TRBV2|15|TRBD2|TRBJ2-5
TGTGCCAGCAGCGGGGGACTAGCGGGGGCTGAGACCCAGTACTTC
CASSGGLAGAETQYF
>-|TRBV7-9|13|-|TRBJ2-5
TGTGCCAGCAGCACCCGTGGGGGGGAGACCCAGTACTTC
CASSTRGGETQYF
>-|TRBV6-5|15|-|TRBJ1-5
TGTGCCAGCAGTCCCCGGGCCCGGGGAGATCAGCCCCAGCATTTT
CASSPRARGDQPQHF
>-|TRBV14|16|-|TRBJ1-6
TGTGCCAGCAGCCAAGACCCAATCTCCTATAATTCACCCCTCCACTTT
CASSQDPISYNSPLHF
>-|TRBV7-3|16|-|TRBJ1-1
TGTGCCAGCAGCTTCCGCAGGGTAAGCATGAACACTGAAGCTTTCTTT
CASSFRRVSMNTEAFF
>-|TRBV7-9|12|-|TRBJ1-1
TGTGCCAGCAGCTTCCAGAACACTGAAGCTTTCTTT
CASSFQNTEAFF
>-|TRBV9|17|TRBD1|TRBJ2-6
TGTGCCAGCATCCCGGGACAGGTTCTCTCTGGGGCCAACGTCCTGACTTTC
CASIPGQVLSGANVLTF
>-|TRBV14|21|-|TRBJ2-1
TGTGCCAGCAGCTCCCGCTTGGGGGGGGCTCCCAAAGGGGACCCCTACAATGAGCAGTTCTTC
CASSSRLGGAPKGDPYNEQFF
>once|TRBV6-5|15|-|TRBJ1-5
TGTGCCAGCAAACAGGGAGATGAAATAGCGGGGCCCCAGCATTTT
CASKQGDEIAGPQHF
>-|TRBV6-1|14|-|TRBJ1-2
TGTGCCAGCAGTGAAGCGGGGGGAGCCTATGGCTACACCTTC
CASSEAGGAYGYTF
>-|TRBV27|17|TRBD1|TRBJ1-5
TGTGCCAGCAGGGACAGGGGAGGCTCACCCTGGGATCAGCCCCAGCATTTT
CASRDRGGSPWDQPQHF
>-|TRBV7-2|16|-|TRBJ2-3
TGTGCCAGCAGCTTACAGAGGGGCGGGGGCACAGATACGCAGTATTTT
CASSLQRGGGTDTQYF
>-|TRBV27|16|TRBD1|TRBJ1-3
TGTGCCAGCAGTTCCGAAGGGGGCACCCTCAGGGACACCATATATTTT
CASSSEGGTLRDTIYF
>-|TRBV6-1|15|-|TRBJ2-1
TGTGCCAGCAGTCCCCTGTTCGGCTCCTACAATGAGCAGTTCTTC
CASSPLFGSYNEQFF